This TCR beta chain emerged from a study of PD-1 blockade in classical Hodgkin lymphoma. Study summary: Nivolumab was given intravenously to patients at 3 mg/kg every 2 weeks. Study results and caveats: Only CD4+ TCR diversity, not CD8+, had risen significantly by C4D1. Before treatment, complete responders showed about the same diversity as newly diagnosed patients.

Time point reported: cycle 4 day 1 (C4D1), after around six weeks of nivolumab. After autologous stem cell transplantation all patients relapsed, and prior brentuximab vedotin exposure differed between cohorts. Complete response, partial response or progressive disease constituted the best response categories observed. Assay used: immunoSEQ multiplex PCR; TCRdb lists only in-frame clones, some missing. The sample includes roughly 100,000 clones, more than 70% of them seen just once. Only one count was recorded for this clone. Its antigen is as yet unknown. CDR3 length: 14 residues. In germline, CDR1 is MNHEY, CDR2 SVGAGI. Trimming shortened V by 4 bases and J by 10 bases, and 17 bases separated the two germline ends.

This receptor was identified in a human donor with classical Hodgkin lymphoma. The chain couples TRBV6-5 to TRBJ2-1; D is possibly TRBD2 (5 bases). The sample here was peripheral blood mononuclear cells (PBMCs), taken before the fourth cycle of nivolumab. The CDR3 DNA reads TGTGCCAGCAGTTCGGGGTTTGGGGTGGAGGAGCAGTTCTTC. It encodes CASSSGFGVEEQFF.